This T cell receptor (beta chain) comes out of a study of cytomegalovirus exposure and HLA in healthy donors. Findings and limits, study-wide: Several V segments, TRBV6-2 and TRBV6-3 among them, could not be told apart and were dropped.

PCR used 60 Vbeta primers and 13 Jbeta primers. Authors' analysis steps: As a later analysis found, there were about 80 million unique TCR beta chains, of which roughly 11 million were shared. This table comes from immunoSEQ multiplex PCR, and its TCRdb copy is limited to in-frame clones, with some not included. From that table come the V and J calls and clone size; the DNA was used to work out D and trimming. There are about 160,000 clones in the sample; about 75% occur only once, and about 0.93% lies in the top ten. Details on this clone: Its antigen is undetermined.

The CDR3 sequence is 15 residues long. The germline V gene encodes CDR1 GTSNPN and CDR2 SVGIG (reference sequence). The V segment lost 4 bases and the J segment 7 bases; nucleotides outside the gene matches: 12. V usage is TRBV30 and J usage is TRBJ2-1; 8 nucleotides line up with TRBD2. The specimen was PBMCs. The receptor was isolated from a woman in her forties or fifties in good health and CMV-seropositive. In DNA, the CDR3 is TGTGCCTGGACGAAAATCGGGGGGGGCCGGAATGAGCAGTTCTTC. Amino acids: CAWTKIGGGRNEQFF.